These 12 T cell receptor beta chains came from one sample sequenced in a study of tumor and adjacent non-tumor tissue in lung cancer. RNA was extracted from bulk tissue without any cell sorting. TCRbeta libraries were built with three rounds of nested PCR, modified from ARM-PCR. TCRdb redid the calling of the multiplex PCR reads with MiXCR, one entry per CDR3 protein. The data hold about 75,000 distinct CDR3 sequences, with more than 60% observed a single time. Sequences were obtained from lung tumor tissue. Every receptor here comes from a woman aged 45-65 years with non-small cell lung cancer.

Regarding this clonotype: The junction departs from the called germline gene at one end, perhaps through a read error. The CDR3, as DNA: TGTACCAGCAGCCAAGAAGTTGTCGGCGGGATGACCGGGGAGCTATTTTTT. Its translation is CTSSQEVVGGMTGELFF. J is TRBJ2-2 and V is TRBV4-2; TRBD2 might be the D (6 bases). Germline CDR1 and CDR2: LGHNA and YNFKEQ. There are 17 residues in the CDR3.

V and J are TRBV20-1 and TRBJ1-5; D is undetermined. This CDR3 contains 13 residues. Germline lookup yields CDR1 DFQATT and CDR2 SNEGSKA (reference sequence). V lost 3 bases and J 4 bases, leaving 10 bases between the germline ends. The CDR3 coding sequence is TGCAGTGCTAGTATCAACGATAATCAGCCCCAGCATTTT. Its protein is CSASINDNQPQHF.

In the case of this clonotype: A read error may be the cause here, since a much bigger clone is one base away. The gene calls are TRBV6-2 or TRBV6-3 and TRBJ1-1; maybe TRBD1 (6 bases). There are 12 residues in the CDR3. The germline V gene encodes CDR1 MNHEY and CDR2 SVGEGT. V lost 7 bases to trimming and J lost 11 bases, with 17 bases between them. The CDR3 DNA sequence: TGTGCCAGCAACGCGGACAGCCCCAGGGCTTTCTTT. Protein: CASNADSPRAFF.

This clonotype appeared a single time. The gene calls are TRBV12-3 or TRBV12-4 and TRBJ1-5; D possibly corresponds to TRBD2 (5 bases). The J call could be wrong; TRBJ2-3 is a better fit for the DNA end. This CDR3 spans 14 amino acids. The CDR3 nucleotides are TGTGCCAGCAGTTTAGGGGCTAGCAATCAGTCCCAGTATTTT. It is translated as CASSLGASNQSQYF.

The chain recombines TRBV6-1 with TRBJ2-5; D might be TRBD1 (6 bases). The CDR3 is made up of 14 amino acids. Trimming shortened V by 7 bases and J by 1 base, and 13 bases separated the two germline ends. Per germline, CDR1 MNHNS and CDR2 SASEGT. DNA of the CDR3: TGTGCCAGCAATTGGGGACAACTCCAAGAGACCCAGTACTTC. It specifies CASNWGQLQETQYF.

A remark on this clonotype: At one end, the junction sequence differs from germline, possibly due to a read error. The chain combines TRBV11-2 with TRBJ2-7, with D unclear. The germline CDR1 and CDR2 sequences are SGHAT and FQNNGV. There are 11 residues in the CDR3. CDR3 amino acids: CAGRLGCEQYF. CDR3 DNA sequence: TGTGCCGGCAGATTAGGATGCGAGCAGTACTTC.

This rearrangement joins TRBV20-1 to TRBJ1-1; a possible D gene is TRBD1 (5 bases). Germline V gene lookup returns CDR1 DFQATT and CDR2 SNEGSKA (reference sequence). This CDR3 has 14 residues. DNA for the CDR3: TGCGGTGATAGAGACGGACACATGAACACTGAAGCTTTCTTT. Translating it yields CGDRDGHMNTEAFF.

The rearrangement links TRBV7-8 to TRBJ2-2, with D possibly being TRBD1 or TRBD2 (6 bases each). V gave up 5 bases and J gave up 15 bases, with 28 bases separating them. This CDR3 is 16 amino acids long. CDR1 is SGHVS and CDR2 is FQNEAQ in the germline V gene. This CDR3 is CASSRFGQSNTGDLFF. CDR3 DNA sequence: TGTGCCAGCAGCAGATTCGGACAGTCGAACACCGGGGACTTGTTTTTT.

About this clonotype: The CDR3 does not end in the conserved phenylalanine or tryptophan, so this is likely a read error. The CDR3 reads CASSQTARTNTYEQYL. In nucleotides, the CDR3 is TGTGCCAGCAGTCAAACCGCCCGGACGAATACCTACGAGCAGTACTTA. The chain recombines TRBV6-1 with TRBJ2-7; D call uncertain. The V and J ends lost 5 bases and 2 bases respectively, with 19 bases between them. The CDR3 has 16 amino acids. CDR1 is MNHNS, CDR2 SASEGT, per germline.

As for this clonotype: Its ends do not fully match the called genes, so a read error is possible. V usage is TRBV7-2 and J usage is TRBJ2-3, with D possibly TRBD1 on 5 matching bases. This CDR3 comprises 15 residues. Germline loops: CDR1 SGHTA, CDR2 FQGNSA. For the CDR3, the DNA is TGTGCCAGCAGCCCCGGACAAGCTGACACAGATATGCAGTATTTT. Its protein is CASSPGQADTDMQYF.

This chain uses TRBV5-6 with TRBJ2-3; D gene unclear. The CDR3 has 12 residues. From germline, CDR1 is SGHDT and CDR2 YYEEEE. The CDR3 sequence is CARSPNTDTQYF. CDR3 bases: TGTGCTAGGAGCCCCAATACAGATACGCAGTATTTT.

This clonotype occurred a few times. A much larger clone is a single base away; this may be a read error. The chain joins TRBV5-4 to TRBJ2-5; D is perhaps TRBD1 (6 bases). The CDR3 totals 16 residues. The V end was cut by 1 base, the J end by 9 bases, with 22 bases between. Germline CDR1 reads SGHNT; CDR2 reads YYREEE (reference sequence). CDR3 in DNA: TGTGCCAGCAGCTTGAGGATGGGGGCAAAGGGAGTCTCCCAGTACTTC. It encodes CASSLRMGAKGVSQYF.